These 25 T cell receptor beta chains share one sample of origin, sequenced in a study of cytomegalovirus exposure and HLA in healthy donors. Primers for the PCR totalled 60 Vbeta and 13 Jbeta. Sequencing was performed with immunoSEQ multiplex PCR; in TCRdb, only in-frame clones are kept and a portion is missing. Seen here are about 230,000 clones, 85% to 90% observed once, and the top ten hold roughly 1.3%. The sequencing sample was made of PBMCs. The source is a human donor in good health.

The chain couples TRBV11-1 to TRBJ2-6; the D gene is possibly TRBD2 (6 bases). Deletions cut 0 bases from V and 2 bases from J, with 8 bases between. The length of the CDR3 is 16 residues. Germline values: CDR1 SGHAT, CDR2 FQDESV (reference sequence). CDR3 nucleotide sequence: TGTGCCAGCAGCTTAGCGGGGGGTCCTGGGGCCAACGTCCTGACTTTC. Translated, it gives CASSLAGGPGANVLTF.

The J gene is TRBJ2-1, the V gene TRBV7-3; the D gene is possibly TRBD2 (6 bases). Germline V gives CDR1 SGHTA, CDR2 FQGTGA. The ends were cut back, 6 bases at V and 0 bases at J, with 18 bases in the middle. This CDR3 is 17 amino acids long. The CDR3 region has the DNA TGTGCCAGCAGTCAAGGCCACGCGGGAAGCTCCTACAATGAGCAGTTCTTC. As protein: CASSQGHAGSSYNEQFF.

The chain couples TRBV7-3 to TRBJ2-1; 14 bases map to TRBD2. Trimming took 3 bases from V and 0 from J; bases not matched to a gene: 1. This CDR3 contains 17 residues. The V gene's germline CDR1 is SGHTA and CDR2 FQGTGA. CDR3 in amino acids: CASSLGTSGSSYNEQFF. CDR3 nucleotides: TGTGCCAGCAGCTTGGGGACTAGCGGGAGCTCCTACAATGAGCAGTTCTTC.

This clone was found a few times. V usage is TRBV5-1 and J usage is TRBJ2-5; D remains ambiguous. The CDR3 runs to 14 residues. Germline V gene lookup returns CDR1 SGHRS and CDR2 YFSETQ. Trimming took 0 bases from V and 4 from J, leaving 10 bases between them. Here the CDR3 reads CASSLDFTRETQYF. The CDR3 nucleotides read TGCGCCAGCAGCTTGGATTTTACAAGAGAGACCCAGTACTTC.

The V call is TRBV19, the J call TRBJ2-3, with D unclear. With 5 bases removed from V and 3 bases from J, the gap between germline ends came to 6 bases. Per germline, CDR1 LNHDA and CDR2 SQIVND (reference sequence). The CDR3 runs 12 residues. CDR3 amino acids: CASSFTTDTQYF. In DNA form, the CDR3 reads TGTGCCAGTAGTTTTACTACAGATACGCAGTATTTT. Full variable domain (rest looked up from reference TRBV19 and TRBJ2-3): DGGITQSPKYLFRKEGQNVTLSCEQNLNHDAMYWYRQDPGQGLRLIYYSQIVNDFQKGDIAEGYSVSREKKESFPLTVTSAQKNPTAFYLCASSFTTDTQYFGPGTRLTVL.

The V call is TRBV19, the J call TRBJ1-1, with D maybe TRBD1 (6 bases). Germline values: CDR1 LNHDA, CDR2 SQIVND (reference sequence). The CDR3 is made up of 14 amino acids. V was clipped by 6 bases and J by 1 base, with 12 bases between them. This chain's CDR3 is CASSPRGGNTEAFF. In DNA, the CDR3 is TGTGCCAGTAGCCCAAGGGGGGGGAACACTGAAGCTTTCTTT.

The rearrangement links TRBV2 to TRBJ1-1; no definite D call. The germline V and J ends were trimmed by 11 bases and 8 bases, with 30 bases remaining between them. Per germline, CDR1 SNHLY and CDR2 FYNNEI. The CDR3 totals 16 residues. The DNA of the CDR3 is TGTGCCCGCCGGGGTAATCATTATGGCCGTATTCTAGAAGCTTTCTTT. Protein: CARRGNHYGRILEAFF.

The genes are TRBV5-4 and TRBJ1-2; D call uncertain. Germline V gene sequence: CDR1 SGHNT, CDR2 YYREEE (reference sequence). Between the trimmed V and J ends, which lost 0 bases and 4 bases, there was a span of 13 bases. The CDR3 covers 15 residues. The CDR3 here is CASSLAPRLGYGYTF. The CDR3 nucleotides read TGTGCCAGCAGCTTGGCCCCTCGCCTCGGCTATGGCTACACCTTC.

The rearrangement joins TRBV6-1 to TRBJ2-1, with TRBD2 matching 10 bases. Germline loops: CDR1 MNHNS, CDR2 SASEGT. CDR3 length: 15 amino acids. J was trimmed by 6 bases and V by 8 bases; bases with no gene match: 10. The CDR3 bases are TGTGCCAGCGGCCTAGCGGGAGATCTAGGCAATGAGCAGTTCTTC. Translation: CASGLAGDLGNEQFF.

This rearrangement joins TRBV16 to TRBJ2-5; TRBD1 matches at 10 bases. CDR1 is KGHSY and CDR2 is FQNENV in the germline V gene. This CDR3 contains 17 residues. Trimming took 4 bases from V and 2 from J; bases not matched to a gene: 10. The CDR3 DNA follows: TGTGCCAGCAGCCCAGCGAGACAGGGGGCAGGTCAAGAGACCCAGTACTTC. Its translation: CASSPARQGAGQETQYF.

This sequence joins TRBV5-1 and TRBJ2-7; tentative D call: TRBD2 (5 bases). The V end was cut by 0 bases, the J end by 2 bases, with 9 bases between. Germline CDR1 is SGHRS and CDR2 is YFSETQ. The CDR3 covers 14 residues. The DNA for the CDR3 is TGCGCCAGCAGCTTGGGTGTGAGGGCCTACGAGCAGTACTTC. It specifies CASSLGVRAYEQYF.

The chain combines TRBV2 with TRBJ1-1; D is ambiguous. The germline CDR1 and CDR2 sequences are SNHLY and FYNNEI. V lost 4 bases and J 0 bases, leaving 12 bases between the germline ends. This CDR3 has 15 residues. The CDR3 region has the DNA TGTGCCAGCAGTGGGGCGGACTGGGTGAACACTGAAGCTTTCTTT. Its translation: CASSGADWVNTEAFF.

The chain links TRBV28 to TRBJ1-5; possibly TRBD1 for D (6 bases). This CDR3 contains 15 residues. Germline CDR1 MDHEN, CDR2 SYDVKM. Trimming cost V 0 bases and J 3 bases, with 9 bases left between them. The CDR3 DNA is TGTGCCAGCAGTTTATGGGCAGGGGTCAATCAGCCCCAGCATTTT. Protein sequence: CASSLWAGVNQPQHF.

This chain connects TRBV7-9 to TRBJ1-5; no clear D. This CDR3 contains 14 residues. Germline V gives CDR1 SEHNR, CDR2 FQNEAQ (reference sequence). V was shortened by 1 base and J by 5 bases, with 9 bases between the two germline ends. The CDR3 sequence is CASSLGGLDQPQHF. The CDR3 DNA reads as TGTGCCAGCAGCTTAGGAGGGCTGGATCAGCCCCAGCATTTT.

The V and J genes are TRBV6-1 and TRBJ1-2; D unresolved. Germline lookup yields CDR1 MNHNS and CDR2 SASEGT. This CDR3 region has 12 residues. Deletions cut 7 bases from V and 1 base from J, with 7 bases between. The CDR3, as DNA: TGTGCCAGCACTACCTTTAACTATGGCTACACCTTC. Its protein is CASTTFNYGYTF.

The J gene is TRBJ2-2, the V gene TRBV7-2; 11 bases map to TRBD2. V shed 6 bases, J shed 1 base, and the junction held 10 bases outside the gene matches. Germline loops: CDR1 SGHTA, CDR2 FQGNSA. The CDR3 loop spans 18 amino acids. The CDR3 nucleotides are TGTGCCAGCAGATCCCCCCTCGGACTAGCGGGGAACACCGGGGAGCTGTTTTTT. Its translation is CASRSPLGLAGNTGELFF.

The gene calls are TRBV11-2 and TRBJ2-7; 10 bases are shared with TRBD1. V was clipped by 7 bases and J by 3 bases; unmatched bases: 6. The CDR3 spans 14 residues. Germline lookup yields CDR1 SGHAT and CDR2 FQNNGV. CDR3 loop: CASTRGTGDYEQYF. For the CDR3, the DNA is TGTGCCAGCACCCGAGGGACAGGGGACTACGAGCAGTACTTC.

The chain combines TRBV27 with TRBJ2-1; 8 bases are shared with TRBD2. V lost 4 bases and J lost 7; bases outside the gene matches: 9. CDR3 length: 15 residues. Germline values: CDR1 MNHEY, CDR2 SMNVEV (reference sequence). The CDR3: CASSSGVAGRNEQFF. The CDR3 nucleotides are TGTGCCAGCAGTTCCGGGGTAGCGGGAAGAAATGAGCAGTTCTTC.

The V and J genes are TRBV15 and TRBJ2-3, with D possibly being TRBD2 (6 bases). V gave up 4 bases and J gave up 8 bases, with 13 bases separating them. This CDR3 has 13 residues. CDR1 LNHNV and CDR2 YYDKDF come from the germline V gene (reference sequence). The chain's CDR3 is CATSTRLGVTQYF. DNA for the CDR3: TGTGCCACCAGCACACGACTAGGTGTTACGCAGTATTTT.

A note on this clone: Mismatch with germline at one junction end may stem from a read error. The chain combines TRBV7-7 with TRBJ2-3; D is unresolved. Germline CDR1 reads SSHAT; CDR2 reads FNYEAQ (reference sequence). This CDR3 region has 14 residues. In DNA, the CDR3 is TGTGCTAGCAGCGCCTCGGGTGGCACAGATACGCAGTATTTT. As protein: CASSASGGTDTQYF.

There are a few counts of this clone. The V and J genes are TRBV6-1 and TRBJ2-2, with unresolved D. CDR1 and CDR2 (germline): MNHNS, SASEGT. The CDR3 spans 14 residues. Trimming removed 4 bases at V and 2 bases at J, with 8 bases between. The CDR3: CASSAVQNTGELFF. CDR3 nucleotide sequence: TGTGCCAGCAGTGCGGTCCAAAACACCGGGGAGCTGTTTTTT.

This clone was recorded a few times. The chain joins TRBV4-1 to TRBJ1-1; D may be TRBD1 (6 bases). V was trimmed by 1 base and J by 2 bases, leaving 11 bases between them. The CDR3 loop spans 15 amino acids. Germline V gives CDR1 MGHRA, CDR2 YSYEKL. CDR3 in DNA: TGCGCCAGCAGCCAAGGGCACAGGGAAAACACTGAAGCTTTCTTT. Translated: CASSQGHRENTEAFF.

For this clone: The junction does not match germline at one end; this may be a read error. The genes are TRBV7-2 and TRBJ1-2; perhaps TRBD1 as D (5 bases). Per the germline V gene, CDR1 is SGHTA and CDR2 is FQGNSA. The CDR3 covers 14 residues. The CDR3 nucleotides are TGTGCCAGCAGTTATGGGGCCCCCAATCCTGATTTGCCCTTC. Protein sequence: CASSYGAPNPDLPF.

This clone was seen only once. The chain links TRBV19 to TRBJ1-1, with 7 bases identical to TRBD1. This CDR3 region has 14 residues. The V and J ends lost 3 bases and 1 base, in that order; junction bases with no gene match: 2. Germline CDR1 is LNHDA and CDR2 is SQIVND (reference sequence). CDR3 DNA: TGTGCCAGTAGTATCACAGGGGCGAACACTGAAGCTTTCTTT. Its translation: CASSITGANTEAFF.

The V and J genes are TRBV18 and TRBJ2-7; the match to TRBD1 covers 9 bases. Germline CDR1 reads KGHSH; CDR2 reads LQKENI. The CDR3 contains 14 residues. Trimming took 2 bases from V and 6 from J; bases not matched to a gene: 5. The CDR3 protein is CASSPDRGIGEQYF. The CDR3, as DNA: TGTGCCAGCTCACCAGACAGGGGGATCGGCGAGCAGTACTTC.